Given below is one T cell receptor beta chain in context. This record belongs to a study of T-cell reconstitution after alpha-beta-depleted transplantation in children. This CDR3 region has 16 residues. Per the germline V gene, CDR1 is SQVTM and CDR2 is ANQGSEA. V was clipped by 3 bases and J by 5 bases; unmatched bases: 13. Preparation of the TCRbeta library was carried out with unique molecular identifiers. TCRdb called the PCR reads again in MiXCR, with one record for every CDR3 protein. The repertoire holds hundreds of thousands of distinct CDR3 sequences, with approximately 32% as singletons. This sequence was found in a human donor who donated a stem cell graft to a child with aplastic anemia. The rearrangement joins TRBV29-1 to TRBJ2-5; TRBD1 matches at 9 bases. The input for sequencing was PBMCs from the stem cell graft donor, taken from the stem cell graft. Written as DNA, the CDR3 is TGCAGCGTTGAGCCGACTCCGGGACAGGGTACGGAGACCCAGTACTTC. Translated: CSVEPTPGQGTETQYF.